This section outlines one TCR beta chain sequence together with its context. One end of the junction varies from germline; a read error may be responsible. The sample comes from a study of control samples from healthy donors and cancer patients. Assay: immunoSEQ multiplex PCR; the TCRdb copy retains only in-frame clones and omits some. The sample shows roughly 90,000 clones, 93% of them seen only once. This clonotype was sampled from a woman in her 30s in good health. Sequenced: blood.

The CDR3 loop is CASSPLPRQRVLF. The CDR3 DNA follows: TGTGCCAGCAGCCCCCTTCCACGACAAAGGGTCCTATTC. The rearrangement joins TRBV7-9 to TRBJ1-2; D unresolved. Germline V gene sequence: CDR1 SEHNR, CDR2 FQNEAQ (reference sequence). The CDR3 sequence is 13 residues long.